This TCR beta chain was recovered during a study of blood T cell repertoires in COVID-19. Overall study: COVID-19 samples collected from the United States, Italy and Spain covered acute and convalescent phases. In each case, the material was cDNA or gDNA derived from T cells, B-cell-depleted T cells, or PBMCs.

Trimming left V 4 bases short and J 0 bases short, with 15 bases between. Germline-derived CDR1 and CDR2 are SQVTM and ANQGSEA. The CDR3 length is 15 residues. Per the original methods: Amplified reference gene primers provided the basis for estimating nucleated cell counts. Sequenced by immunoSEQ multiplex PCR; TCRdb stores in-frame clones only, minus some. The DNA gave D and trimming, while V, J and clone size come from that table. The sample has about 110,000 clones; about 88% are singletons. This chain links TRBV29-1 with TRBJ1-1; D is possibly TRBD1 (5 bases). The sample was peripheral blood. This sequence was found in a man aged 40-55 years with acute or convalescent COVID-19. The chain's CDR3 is CSVGGEGLMNTEAFF. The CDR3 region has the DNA TGCAGCGTTGGGGGGGAGGGATTAATGAACACTGAAGCTTTCTTT.